The TCR beta chain under discussion was sequenced for a study of blood T cells in healthy people across ages. At the level of the study: About one barcoded beta molecule per two T cells came from capture by template switching.

On this clonotype: The antigen remains undetermined.

A second PCR, run for roughly 7 to 12 cycles, used a sample-barcoded 5' primer plus a J-beta primer mix. Via MiXCR, TCRdb re-called the 5' RACE reads, giving one row per CDR3 protein. The sample has more than 1 million distinct CDR3 sequences; more than 35% are singletons. The CDR3 runs 22 residues. Germline trimming cut 4 bases from V and 4 bases from J; bases unmatched to any gene: 30. Germline CDR1 and CDR2: MNHEY and SVGAGI. Each sample had at least 7 million PBMCs isolated. Whole-study findings and limits: Among long-lived donors, naive CD4+ cells were more numerous and diversity higher than in aged donors. Unknown donor CMV status possibly confounded expanded clonotype changes.

The chain has TRBV6-5 and TRBJ1-2; TRBD1 matches 7 bases. The receptor was derived from a woman aged 55-75 years in good health. Sequenced input: blood. The CDR3 is CASSSRGPGTINSRESGYGYTF. CDR3 nucleotides: TGTGCCAGCAGTTCTAGGGGGCCCGGGACAATAAATTCCCGTGAGTCAGGCTATGGCTACACCTTC.